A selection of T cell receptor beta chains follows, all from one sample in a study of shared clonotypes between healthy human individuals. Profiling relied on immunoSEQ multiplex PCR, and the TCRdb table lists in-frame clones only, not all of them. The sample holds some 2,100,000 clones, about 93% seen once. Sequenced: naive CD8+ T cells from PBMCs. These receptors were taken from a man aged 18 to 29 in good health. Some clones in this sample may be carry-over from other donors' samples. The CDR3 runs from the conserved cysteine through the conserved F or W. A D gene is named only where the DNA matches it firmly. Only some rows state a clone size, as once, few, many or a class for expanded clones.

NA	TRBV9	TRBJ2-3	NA	CASSRGGDSTDTQYF	TGTGCCAGCAGCAGGGGCGGGGATAGCACAGATACGCAGTATTTT
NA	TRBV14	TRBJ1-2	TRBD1	CASSQSGGYGYTF	TGTGCCAGCAGCCAATCAGGGGGCTATGGCTACACCTTC
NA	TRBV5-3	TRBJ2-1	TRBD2	CARSLGGAGERNEQFF	TGTGCCAGAAGCTTGGGAGGGGCGGGAGAAAGAAATGAGCAGTTCTTC
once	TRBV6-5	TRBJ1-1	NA	CASSSHRNWGAFF	TGTGCCAGCAGTTCGCACAGGAACTGGGGAGCTTTCTTT
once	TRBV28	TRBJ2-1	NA	CASSVLKRSYNEQFF	TGTGCCAGCAGTGTTTTAAAGCGGTCCTACAATGAGCAGTTCTTC
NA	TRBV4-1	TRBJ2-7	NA	CASSQGEKQYF	TGCGCCAGCAGCCAAGGGGAAAAGCAGTACTTC
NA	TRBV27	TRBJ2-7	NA	CASSEQGQYEQYF	TGTGCCAGCAGCGAACAGGGTCAGTACGAGCAGTACTTC
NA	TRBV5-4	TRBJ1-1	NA	CASSPPGNTEAFF	TGTGCCAGCAGCCCTCCCGGGAACACTGAAGCTTTCTTT
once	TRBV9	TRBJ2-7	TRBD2	CASSRFSGSYEQYF	TGTGCCAGCAGCCGGTTTAGCGGGTCCTACGAGCAGTACTTC
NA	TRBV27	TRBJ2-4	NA	CASRTKLGFGIAKNIQYF	TGTGCCAGCAGGACTAAACTAGGGTTTGGGATAGCCAAAAACATTCAGTACTTC
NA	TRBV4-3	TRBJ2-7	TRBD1	CASSPAPGQADEQYF	TGCGCCAGCAGCCCTGCCCCGGGACAGGCGGACGAGCAGTACTTC
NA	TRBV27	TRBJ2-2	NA	CASSAGTNTGELFF	TGTGCCAGCAGTGCCGGGACAAACACCGGGGAGCTGTTTTTT
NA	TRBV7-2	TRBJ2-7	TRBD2	CASSLDPGREDSYEQYF	TGTGCCAGCAGCTTAGATCCGGGGCGGGAGGACTCCTACGAGCAGTACTTC
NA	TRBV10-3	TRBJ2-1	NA	CAISESMPGRGYNEQFF	TGTGCCATCAGTGAGTCGATGCCGGGACGAGGCTACAATGAGCAGTTCTTC
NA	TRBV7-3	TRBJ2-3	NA	CASSLARSTDTQYF	TGTGCCAGCAGCTTAGCGAGAAGCACAGATACGCAGTATTTT
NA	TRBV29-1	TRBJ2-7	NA	CSVIFGGIWVEQYF	TGCAGCGTTATCTTCGGGGGTATTTGGGTCGAGCAGTACTTC
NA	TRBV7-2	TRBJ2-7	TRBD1	CAVFTGTGASYEQYF	TGTGCGGTATTTACCGGGACAGGGGCCTCCTACGAGCAGTACTTC
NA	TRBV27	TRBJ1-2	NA	CASSLYYSGPYGYTF	TGTGCCAGCAGTTTATATTACAGTGGACCTTATGGCTACACCTTC
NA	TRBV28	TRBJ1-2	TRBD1	CASSLSGGGYGYTF	TGTGCCAGCAGTTTGTCAGGGGGGGGCTATGGCTACACCTTC
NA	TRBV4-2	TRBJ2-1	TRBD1	CASSQEFGTGVNEQFF	TGTGCCAGCAGCCAAGAGTTTGGGACAGGGGTAAATGAGCAGTTCTTC
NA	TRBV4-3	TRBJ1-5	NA	CASSQAQDMGPQHF	TGCGCCAGCAGCCAAGCGCAGGACATGGGGCCCCAGCATTTT
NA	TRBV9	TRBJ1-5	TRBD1	CASSVDQGAGQPQHF	TGTGCCAGCAGCGTGGATCAGGGGGCCGGTCAGCCCCAGCATTTT